The 20 T cell receptor beta chains reported below all come from one sample, sequenced in a study of blood T cell repertoires in COVID-19. The protocol was immunoSEQ multiplex PCR, while the TCRdb copy is restricted to in-frame clones and leaves out a portion. This table holds some 460,000 clones, approximately 90% found once. Sample: peripheral blood. The receptors shown here come from a woman aged 25-40 years with acute or convalescent COVID-19.

The chain recombines TRBV24-1 with TRBJ2-5, with no clear D. The CDR3 extends over 12 amino acids. With 5 bases removed from V and 3 bases from J, the gap between germline ends came to 6 bases. Germline V lookup: CDR1 KGHDR, CDR2 SFDVKD. CDR3 residues: CATSGTEETQYF. CDR3 nucleotide sequence: TGTGCCACCAGTGGTACAGAAGAGACCCAGTACTTC.

The CDR3 here is CASSLAPGRGGPTDTQYF. The CDR3 DNA reads as TGCGCCAGCAGCTTGGCCCCGGGGCGGGGGGGCCCTACAGATACGCAGTATTTT. The chain combines TRBV5-1 with TRBJ2-3; TRBD2 aligns across 9 bases. The CDR3 covers 18 residues. Germline CDR1 is SGHRS and CDR2 is YFSETQ. With V trimmed by 0 bases and J by 3 bases, 11 bases remained unmatched. Full variable domain (missing parts from reference TRBV5-1 and TRBJ2-3): KAGVTQTPRYLIKTRGQQVTLSCSPISGHRSVSWYQQTPGQGLQFLFEYFSETQRNKGNFPGRFSGRQFSNSRSEMNVSTLELGDSALYLCASSLAPGRGGPTDTQYFGPGTRLTVL.

The chain couples TRBV5-1 to TRBJ2-5, with D tentatively TRBD1 (6 bases). The CDR3 consists of 14 residues. V was trimmed by 4 bases and J by 5 bases, leaving 15 bases between them. Looked up from germline, CDR1 is SGHRS and CDR2 is YFSETQ. The CDR3 loop reads CASSADRFEETQYF. The CDR3 DNA follows: TGCGCCAGCAGCGCAGACAGGTTCGAGGAGACCCAGTACTTC.

This clone was counted many times. Within the sample, other DNA sequences also encode this same CDR3. The chain links TRBV19 to TRBJ2-5; 11 nucleotides agree with TRBD1. CDR1 LNHDA and CDR2 SQIVND come from the germline V gene (reference sequence). The length of the CDR3 is 16 residues. V lost 2 bases to trimming and J lost 2 bases; unmatched junction nucleotides: 4. This chain's CDR3 is CASSISGQGAQETQYF. The CDR3 nucleotides read TGTGCCAGTAGTATATCTGGACAGGGGGCACAAGAGACCCAGTACTTC.

Remarks on this clone: The sample has other DNA sequences that encode this CDR3 too. The chain has TRBV6-5 and TRBJ2-1, with 7 bases that match TRBD2. The CDR3 has 14 amino acids. Germline V CDR1 and CDR2: MNHEY, SVGAGI. V trimming: 0 bases; J trimming: 5 bases; junction bases outside the gene matches: 1. The CDR3 sequence is CASSYSGGDNEQFF. The CDR3 DNA is TGTGCCAGCAGTTACTCGGGAGGGGACAATGAGCAGTTCTTC.

The sample holds a few counts of this clone. The rearrangement uses TRBV24-1 and TRBJ1-5; D might be TRBD1 (6 bases). CDR3 size: 13 residues. Germline V lookup: CDR1 KGHDR, CDR2 SFDVKD. Trimming removed 5 bases at V and 9 bases at J, with 13 bases between. The CDR3 bases are TGTGCCACCAGTGGGGGACAACTAGGGCCCCAGCATTTT. Its protein is CATSGGQLGPQHF.

The J gene is TRBJ1-4, the V gene TRBV5-6; 9 positions agree with TRBD1. Trimming took 2 bases from V and 8 from J; bases not matched to a gene: 13. This CDR3 spans 17 amino acids. Germline CDR1 is SGHDT and CDR2 is YYEEEE. CDR3 region: CASSFPPTGGNGEKLFF. The DNA of the CDR3 is TGTGCCAGCAGCTTCCCACCCACAGGGGGCAACGGGGAAAAACTGTTTTTT.

The V call is TRBV4-1, the J call TRBJ2-3, with 10 positions matching TRBD2. The junction had 17 bases not matched to a gene; V was cut back by 4 bases and J by 4 bases. The CDR3 has 19 residues. Germline V gene sequence: CDR1 MGHRA, CDR2 YSYEKL. This chain's CDR3 is CASSLTSSQRGGPADTQYF. The CDR3 DNA reads as TGCGCCAGCAGCCTAACAAGCTCCCAGCGGGGGGGCCCCGCAGATACGCAGTATTTT.

The chain is built from TRBV24-1 and TRBJ2-7, with D possibly TRBD2 on 6 matching bases. Germline values: CDR1 KGHDR, CDR2 SFDVKD. The CDR3 extends over 15 amino acids. V shed 5 bases and J shed 0 bases, with 13 bases lying between them. CDR3 amino acids: CATSAGDGSSYEQYF. The CDR3 DNA is TGTGCCACCAGTGCTGGGGACGGGAGCTCCTACGAGCAGTACTTC.

The rearrangement links TRBV5-6 to TRBJ1-5; perhaps TRBD1 as D (5 bases). CDR3 length: 14 residues. The V gene's germline CDR1 is SGHDT and CDR2 YYEEEE. V lost 0 bases and J 5 bases, leaving 9 bases between the germline ends. CDR3 in amino acids: CASSLGRGDQPQHF. Written as DNA, the CDR3 is TGTGCCAGCAGCTTGGGTCGGGGGGATCAGCCCCAGCATTTT.

The chain uses TRBV27 and TRBJ1-4, with a weak D call TRBD1 (5 bases). The germline V gene has CDR1 MNHEY and CDR2 SMNVEV (reference sequence). CDR3 length: 17 amino acids. V gave up 3 bases and J gave up 4 bases, with 18 bases separating them. Here the CDR3 reads CASSFTFPGGSNEKLFF. CDR3 bases: TGTGCCAGCAGTTTTACCTTTCCGGGGGGGAGTAATGAAAAACTGTTTTTT.

J is TRBJ2-7 and V is TRBV2, with TRBD1 identical over 7 bases. Germline CDR1 and CDR2: SNHLY and FYNNEI. The CDR3 has 14 residues. Trimming cost V 5 bases and J 4 bases; bases outside gene matches: 8. CDR3 nucleotides: TGTGCCAGCAGTCGACAGGGAATAGAGTACGAGCAGTACTTC. It specifies CASSRQGIEYEQYF.

This chain uses TRBV5-4 with TRBJ2-7, with 10 bases lining up with TRBD2. Trimming removed 3 bases from V and 6 bases from J; junction bases left unmatched: 15. This CDR3 is 17 amino acids long. In germline, CDR1 is SGHNT, CDR2 YYREEE (reference sequence). The DNA for the CDR3 is TGTGCCAGCAGCTCCCCGGTACTAGCGGGGTTCCCCAGCGAGCAGTACTTC. Protein sequence: CASSSPVLAGFPSEQYF.

This clone was found a few times. In DNA, the CDR3 is TGCGCCAGCAGCTTGCTAGAACTTAGCGGGGAGCTGTTTTTT. Amino acids: CASSLLELSGELFF. This chain uses TRBV5-1 with TRBJ2-2; D gene uncertain. CDR3 length equals 14 residues. Trimming cost V 1 base and J 7 bases, with 11 bases left between them. Germline CDR1 and CDR2: SGHRS and YFSETQ.

The chain recombines TRBV6-5 with TRBJ1-2; TRBD1 is a possible D gene (6 bases). From germline, CDR1 is MNHEY and CDR2 SVGAGI. Trimming took 7 bases from V and 5 from J, leaving 11 bases between them. This CDR3 has 12 residues. CDR3 bases: TGTGCCAGCACTTGGGGGCTTTATGGCTACACCTTC. Translating it yields CASTWGLYGYTF.

The rearrangement uses TRBV7-2 and TRBJ2-1, with TRBD1 as a possible D gene (6 bases). V dropped 1 base and J dropped 4 bases, with 11 bases sitting between them. CDR1 is SGHTA, CDR2 FQGNSA, per germline. The length of the CDR3 is 15 residues. The CDR3 loop reads CASSLVDRIYNEQFF. CDR3 bases: TGTGCCAGCAGCTTAGTCGACAGGATTTACAATGAGCAGTTCTTC.

The rearrangement uses TRBV6-6 and TRBJ2-2; 7 bases agree with TRBD1. The V and J ends lost 6 bases and 3 bases, in that order; junction bases with no gene match: 13. The CDR3 loop spans 17 amino acids. CDR1 is MNHNY and CDR2 is SVGAGI in the germline V gene (reference sequence). As DNA, the CDR3 is TGTGCCAGCAGACGAACCAACCGGGACAGATACACCGGGGAGCTGTTTTTT. As protein: CASRRTNRDRYTGELFF.

The gene calls are TRBV13 and TRBJ2-3; TRBD1 matches 7 bases. Germline-derived CDR1 and CDR2 are PRHDT and FYEKMQ (reference sequence). The CDR3 spans 16 residues. Trimming at V came to 4 bases and at J to 6 bases, leaving 13 bases not matched to a gene. The CDR3 sequence is CASSSPGQVGRDTQYF. For the CDR3, the DNA is TGTGCCAGCAGCTCACCTGGACAGGTGGGACGGGATACGCAGTATTTT.

This chain links TRBV6-5 with TRBJ2-3; possible D gene TRBD1, 5 bases. Trimming removed 2 bases from V and 2 bases from J, with 11 bases in between. This CDR3 is 15 amino acids long. CDR1 MNHEY and CDR2 SVGAGI come from the germline V gene. The CDR3 reads CASSYGAGLTDTQYF. For the CDR3, the DNA is TGTGCCAGCAGTTACGGGGCAGGGCTCACAGATACGCAGTATTTT.

The V and J genes are TRBV6-6 and TRBJ2-1; TRBD2 matches 7 bases. Germline V gene lookup returns CDR1 MNHNY and CDR2 SVGAGI (reference sequence). There are 18 residues in the CDR3. V trimming: 5 bases; J trimming: 7 bases; junction bases outside the gene matches: 20. The CDR3 protein is CASSLAAGKSRLRNEQFF. The CDR3 coding sequence is TGTGCCAGCAGTCTGGCAGCGGGGAAATCCCGCCTAAGGAATGAGCAGTTCTTC.